This T cell receptor beta chain derives from a study of cytomegalovirus exposure and HLA in healthy donors (dated by TCRdb to about 2017). Notes on the research overall: According to a later analysis, the 110 or so validation repertoires were produced on the same platform as the 700 or so repertoires of the first cohort. To predict cytomegalovirus infection status, the study brought together high-throughput TCR immunosequencing, statistical association of individual TCRs with disease status, and machine learning. The study aimed to test whether cataloging public T cell receptors could reveal signatures of past pathogen exposure. Besides the first cohort of around 700 subjects, a separate validation cohort made up of over a hundred different subjects was used. Broader findings and caveats from the paper: Cytomegalovirus status was reported to be diagnosed by the classifier with high specificity and sensitivity in both the original and validation cohorts. The authors suggested that the approach could potentially be extended to other disease states and immunological phenotypes. While some public TCRs were present in many individuals, most TCR sequences turned up only very rarely across donors. All 120 or so repertoires were used to score co-occurrence in the validation cohort in a later analysis, because that analysis had no HLA typing for the cohort. The study listed 164 TCR beta chains as associated with cytomegalovirus. In a later analysis, TCRs clustered in the first cohort were found to also tend to co-occur in the roughly 120 validation repertoires, with 94% of cluster scores above 0. A few of the identified cytomegalovirus-associated TCR beta chains were confirmed in vitro to be specific for cytomegalovirus antigens.

The donors belonged to the validation cohort of around 120 subjects, which was separate from the 666-subject first cohort. The library was made by the immunoSEQ multiplex PCR assay. The source study handled its data this way. To diagnose cytomegalovirus status from the catalog of TCR beta chain sequences, a statistical classification framework was built. TCRdb re-hosts the immuneACCESS table, in-frame sequences only. Its copies lack some clones; in the studies checked, an unresolved V gene accounts for under half of them, and the cause for the rest is not known. From that table come the V and J calls and clone size; the DNA was used to work out D and trimming. The sample table lists 150,000 to 160,000 clones, around 84% of them with a count of one. Less than 2.5% of the sample rests with the top ten. The cysteine opens and the phenylalanine closes a CDR3 of 13 amino acids. The only DNA kept is the CDR3, 39 bases in frame from the first base. The V end loses 5 bases and the J end loses 2 bases, and a stretch of 9 bases separates them. The germline V gene (reference sequence) provides CDR1 SSHAT and CDR2 FNYEAQ.

To note about this clone: Which antigen it targets is not known. No qualities accompany the bases; no much larger clone lies one base away.

The chain joins TRBV7-7 to TRBJ2-5; the D gene is possibly TRBD1, with 5 bases matching. Input material: PBMCs. The sequence came from a human donor in good health. In nucleotides, the sequence is TGTGCCAGCAGCCTACAGGTACAAGAGACCCAGTACTTC. The resulting protein is CASSLQVQETQYF.